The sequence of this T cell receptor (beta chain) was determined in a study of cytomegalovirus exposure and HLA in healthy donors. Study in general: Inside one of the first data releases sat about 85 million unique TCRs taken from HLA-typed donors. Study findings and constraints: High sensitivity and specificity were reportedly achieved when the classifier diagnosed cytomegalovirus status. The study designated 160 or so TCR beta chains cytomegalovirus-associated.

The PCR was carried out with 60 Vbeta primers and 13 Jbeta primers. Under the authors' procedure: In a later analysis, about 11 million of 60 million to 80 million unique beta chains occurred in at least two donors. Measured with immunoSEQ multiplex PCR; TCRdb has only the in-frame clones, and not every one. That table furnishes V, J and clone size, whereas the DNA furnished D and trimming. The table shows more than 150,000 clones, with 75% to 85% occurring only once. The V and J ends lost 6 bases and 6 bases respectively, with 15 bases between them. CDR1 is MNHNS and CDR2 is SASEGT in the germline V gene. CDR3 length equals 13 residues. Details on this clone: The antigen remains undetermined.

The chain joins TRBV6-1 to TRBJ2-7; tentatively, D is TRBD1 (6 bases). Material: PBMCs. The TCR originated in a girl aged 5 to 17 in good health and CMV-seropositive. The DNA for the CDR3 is TGTGCCAGCAGCTACGGGGTGGGGGCCGAGCAGTACTTC. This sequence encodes CASSYGVGAEQYF.